A single sample is the source of the 2 T cell receptor beta chains below, sequenced in a study of T cell changes during pregnancy in multiple sclerosis. Profiled with immunoSEQ multiplex PCR; TCRdb holds only in-frame clones, not every one. The sample holds approximately 100,000 clones, around 90% seen once. The specimen comprised peripheral blood, sampled in the second trimester of pregnancy. These receptors were collected from a female donor with multiple sclerosis, enrolled in a pregnancy study.

The chain recombines TRBV5-1 with TRBJ2-3; TRBD2 aligns across 14 bases. V dropped 0 bases and J dropped 3; count of bases not matched to a gene: 12. The germline gives CDR1 SGHRS, CDR2 YFSETQ. CDR3 size: 20 residues. The chain's CDR3 is CASSLDGLAGGGVGTDTQYF. The CDR3, as DNA: TGCGCCAGCAGCTTGGATGGACTAGCGGGAGGTGGAGTGGGGACAGATACGCAGTATTTT.

This rearrangement joins TRBV14 to TRBJ1-2; D might be TRBD1 (6 bases). Between the trimmed V and J ends, which lost 3 bases and 4 bases, there was a span of 9 bases. CDR1 is SGHDN and CDR2 is FVKESK in the germline V gene. The length of the CDR3 is 13 residues. The CDR3 DNA reads TGTGCCAGCAGCCATAAGACAGGCTATGGCTACACCTTC. Translated, it gives CASSHKTGYGYTF.